Listed below are T cell receptor beta chains from one sample, sequenced in a study of blood T cell repertoires in COVID-19. The assay was immunoSEQ multiplex PCR, and TCRdb's table has in-frame clones only and misses some. The sample holds more than 250,000 clones; 80% to 90% are singletons and the top ten take roughly 10%. Sequenced material: PBMCs or T cells enriched from blood (not recorded which). The source of these receptors is a woman aged 18-29 years who had recovered from COVID-19. The CDR3 runs from the conserved cysteine through the conserved F or W. The D gene is left open where the match is weak. Not every row has a clone size; where given, it reads once, few, many or a size class.

d_gene: TRBD2
j_gene: TRBJ2-2
abundance: once
v_gene: TRBV27
len: 16
CDR3aa: CASSWTSGSGTGELFF
CDR3nt: TGTGCCAGCAGTTGGACTAGCGGGAGCGGGACCGGGGAGCTGTTTTTT

d_gene: TRBD1
j_gene: TRBJ1-4
abundance: NA
v_gene: TRBV7-3
len: 18
CDR3aa: CASSLRGITGGCGEKLFF
CDR3nt: TGTGCCAGCAGCTTAAGGGGAATAACAGGGGGCTGTGGGGAAAAACTGTTTTTT

d_gene: TRBD1
j_gene: TRBJ2-7
abundance: once
v_gene: TRBV6-6
len: 14
CDR3aa: CASSPTGSSYEQYF
CDR3nt: TGTGCCAGCAGTCCGACAGGGAGCTCCTACGAGCAGTACTTC

d_gene: NA
j_gene: TRBJ1-5
abundance: NA
v_gene: TRBV7-8
len: 17
CDR3aa: CASSERWAMYSNQPQHF
CDR3nt: TGTGCCAGCAGCGAACGTTGGGCCATGTATAGCAATCAGCCCCAGCATTTT

d_gene: NA
j_gene: TRBJ2-6
abundance: few
v_gene: TRBV7-3
len: 17
CDR3aa: CASSSRGGFSGANVLTF
CDR3nt: TGTGCCAGCAGTTCGAGAGGGGGATTCTCTGGGGCCAACGTCCTGACTTTC

d_gene: TRBD2
j_gene: TRBJ2-3
abundance: NA
v_gene: TRBV11-2
len: 15
CDR3aa: CASSLDSGGAHTQYF
CDR3nt: TGTGCCAGCAGCTTAGATAGCGGGGGGGCCCATACGCAGTATTTT

d_gene: TRBD1
j_gene: TRBJ1-2
abundance: NA
v_gene: TRBV5-4
len: 12
CDR3aa: CASMGQAYGYTF
CDR3nt: TGTGCCAGCATGGGACAGGCATATGGCTACACCTTC

d_gene: NA
j_gene: TRBJ1-3
abundance: NA
v_gene: TRBV5-1
len: 14
CDR3aa: CASSLTDSGNTIYF
CDR3nt: TGCGCCAGCAGCTTGACAGATTCTGGAAACACCATATATTTT

d_gene: TRBD1
j_gene: TRBJ2-3
abundance: NA
v_gene: TRBV28
len: 15
CDR3aa: CASNGPGTGSHTQYF
CDR3nt: TGTGCCAGCAACGGGCCTGGGACAGGGTCACATACGCAGTATTTT

d_gene: TRBD1
j_gene: TRBJ1-5
abundance: few
v_gene: TRBV30
len: 14
CDR3aa: CAWSVGTAYQPQHF
CDR3nt: TGTGCCTGGAGTGTCGGGACAGCTTATCAGCCCCAGCATTTT

d_gene: TRBD1
j_gene: TRBJ1-1
abundance: NA
v_gene: TRBV25-1
len: 15
CDR3aa: CASNGQGAGGTEAFF
CDR3nt: TGTGCCAGCAATGGACAGGGGGCCGGTGGCACTGAAGCTTTCTTT

d_gene: NA
j_gene: TRBJ1-2
abundance: once
v_gene: TRBV4-1
len: 17
CDR3aa: CASSQDMADGEIYGYTF
CDR3nt: TGCGCCAGCAGCCAAGATATGGCGGACGGGGAGATCTATGGCTACACCTTC